The 21 T cell receptor beta chains listed next were all sequenced from one sample in a study of technical replicates of blood from a few donors (dated by TCRdb to about 2017). Libraries came from the immunoSEQ multiplex PCR assay. In its TCRdb copy, this immuneACCESS table keeps in-frame sequences only and misses some clones. Where compared with another copy, unresolved V genes explain less than half of these, and the others have no known cause. The sample yields 55,000 to 80,000 clones; roughly 90% were counted once. Clones ranked in the top ten supply roughly 0.41% of the sample. Sequenced material: T cells isolated from PBMCs. All receptors come from a human donor in good health.

V gene TRBV25-1 combines with J gene TRBJ2-3; D may be TRBD1 (6 bases). The CDR3 totals 12 residues. CDR1 MGHDK and CDR2 SYGVNS come from the germline V gene. Trimming took 5 bases from V and 7 from J, leaving 10 bases between them. CDR3 amino acids: CASSSTGNTQYF. CDR3 DNA sequence: TGTGCCAGCAGTTCCACAGGGAATACGCAGTATTTT.

V is TRBV13 and J is TRBJ2-7; TRBD2 aligns across 9 bases. CDR3 length: 16 residues. V lost 5 bases to trimming and J lost 4 bases; unmatched junction nucleotides: 12. Looked up from germline, CDR1 is PRHDT and CDR2 is FYEKMQ (reference sequence). For the CDR3, the DNA is TGTGCCAGCAGCATACGGGGCGGGAGGGCCTCGTACGAGCAGTACTTC. Residues: CASSIRGGRASYEQYF.

The CDR3 nucleotides are TGTGCCAGCAGCTTTTGGCGGGGGAGCACAGATACGCAGTATTTT. Encoded protein: CASSFWRGSTDTQYF. V gene TRBV7-2 combines with J gene TRBJ2-3; 7 nucleotides agree with TRBD2. CDR1 SGHTA and CDR2 FQGNSA come from the germline V gene. The V segment lost 3 bases and the J segment 0 bases; nucleotides outside the gene matches: 3. This CDR3 has 15 amino acids.

This clone came up once. The chain recombines TRBV6-1 with TRBJ2-7; 8 bases agree with TRBD1. The CDR3 consists of 15 residues. The germline V gene has CDR1 MNHNS and CDR2 SASEGT. V trimming: 2 bases; J trimming: 7 bases; junction bases outside the gene matches: 10. This chain's CDR3 is CASSEFRTGMGEQYF. CDR3 nucleotides: TGTGCCAGCAGTGAATTTAGGACAGGGATGGGGGAGCAGTACTTC.

Worth noting for this clone: At the DNA level, this CDR3 is encoded by other sequences in the same sample as well. The V call is TRBV5-1, the J call TRBJ2-7; tentative D call: TRBD2 (7 bases). The V end lost 2 bases, the J end lost 4 bases, and 16 bases lay between the germline ends. The CDR3 consists of 15 residues. CDR1 SGHRS and CDR2 YFSETQ come from the germline V gene. CDR3 sequence (DNA): TGCGCCAGCAGCTTAAATGGCGGGGGCACATACGAGCAGTACTTC. Protein sequence: CASSLNGGGTYEQYF.

The V gene is TRBV27, the J gene TRBJ2-1, with 12 bases lining up with TRBD2. The CDR3 is made up of 15 amino acids. Germline trimming cut 2 bases from V and 8 bases from J; bases unmatched to any gene: 4. The germline CDR1 and CDR2 sequences are MNHEY and SMNVEV (reference sequence). CDR3 region: CASSLLAGGPYEQFF. The CDR3 DNA sequence: TGTGCCAGCAGTTTACTAGCGGGAGGGCCCTATGAGCAGTTCTTC.

The rearrangement links TRBV27 to TRBJ2-5; the D is unclear. Germline CDR1 and CDR2: MNHEY and SMNVEV (reference sequence). The CDR3 is 13 residues long. V lost 2 bases, J lost 5 bases, and 9 bases lay in between. As DNA, the CDR3 is TGTGCCAGCAGTTTAATGGGCTCTGAGACCCAGTACTTC. It encodes CASSLMGSETQYF.

The chain links TRBV7-2 to TRBJ1-1; TRBD1 is a possible D gene (6 bases). V gave up 6 bases and J gave up 4 bases, with 18 bases separating them. Looked up from germline, CDR1 is SGHTA and CDR2 is FQGNSA. The CDR3 loop spans 15 amino acids. CDR3: CASRGHFITGTEAFF. DNA for the CDR3: TGTGCCAGCAGGGGACATTTTATAACGGGCACTGAAGCTTTCTTT.

The V and J genes are TRBV5-1 and TRBJ2-1; D uncertain. CDR3 length equals 13 residues. The germline CDR1 and CDR2 sequences are SGHRS and YFSETQ. The V and J ends lost 3 bases and 9 bases respectively, with 13 bases between them. In DNA, the CDR3 is TGCGCCAGCAGCTACGACCTAGGCTTTGAGCAGTTCTTC. This sequence encodes CASSYDLGFEQFF.

This chain links TRBV4-1 with TRBJ2-2; the match to TRBD2 covers 13 bases. After removal of 7 bases from V and 0 bases from J, the junction contained 20 bases not matched to a gene. CDR1 and CDR2 (germline): MGHRA, YSYEKL. The CDR3 is made up of 22 amino acids. The CDR3 coding sequence is TGCGCCAGCACTAGGAGGGGACTAGCGGGACCCACACTACAGGCGAACACCGGGGAGCTGTTTTTT. This codes for CASTRRGLAGPTLQANTGELFF.

The chain couples TRBV6-6 to TRBJ2-2; 12 bases are a match to TRBD2. CDR1 and CDR2 from the germline V gene are MNHNY and SVGAGI (reference sequence). V lost 7 bases to trimming and J lost 3 bases; unmatched junction nucleotides: 6. The CDR3 totals 16 residues. CDR3 nucleotide sequence: TGTGCCAGCACTCCGGGGACTAGCGGGTACACCGGGGAGCTGTTTTTT. This translates into CASTPGTSGYTGELFF.

The gene calls are TRBV6-1 and TRBJ1-1, with D maybe TRBD1 (5 bases). The V end lost 3 bases, the J end lost 1 base, and 9 bases lay between the germline ends. CDR3 length: 14 residues. Germline V CDR1 and CDR2: MNHNS, SASEGT. The CDR3 DNA reads TGTGCCAGCAGTGAGCCGGGGGGGAACACTGAAGCTTTCTTT. Translated, it gives CASSEPGGNTEAFF.

This rearrangement joins TRBV6-5 to TRBJ1-1; D is uncertain. The germline V and J ends were trimmed by 1 base and 4 bases, with 13 bases remaining between them. The CDR3 loop spans 15 amino acids. In germline, CDR1 is MNHEY, CDR2 SVGAGI. The CDR3, as DNA: TGTGCCAGCAGTTACTGGCGGGTCGAGGTCACTGAAGCTTTCTTT. It codes for CASSYWRVEVTEAFF.

The chain links TRBV19 to TRBJ2-1, with D hard to call. This CDR3 region has 13 residues. Trimming cost V 3 bases and J 7 bases, with 10 bases left between them. The V gene's germline CDR1 is LNHDA and CDR2 SQIVND (reference sequence). The CDR3 region has the DNA TGTGCCAGTAGTATCGGCAGGTGGAATGAGCAGTTCTTC. Translation gives CASSIGRWNEQFF.

J is TRBJ2-3 and V is TRBV28; 11 nucleotides line up with TRBD2. Trimming took 4 bases from V and 2 from J; bases not matched to a gene: 5. Germline assignment: CDR1 MDHEN and CDR2 SYDVKM. The length of the CDR3 is 16 residues. CDR3 protein: CASSSRLAGFTDTQYF. CDR3 bases: TGTGCCAGCAGTTCCAGACTAGCGGGATTCACAGATACGCAGTATTTT.

The chain employs TRBV5-1 and TRBJ1-1; no clear D gene. V was clipped by 1 base and J by 2 bases, with 9 bases between them. CDR1 and CDR2 (germline): SGHRS, YFSETQ. CDR3 size: 14 residues. The CDR3 bases are TGCGCCAGCAGCTTGCAGGACTACAACACTGAAGCTTTCTTT. Its translation: CASSLQDYNTEAFF.

The chain carries TRBV4-2 and TRBJ2-3; no reliable D call. This CDR3 is 15 amino acids long. Germline assignment: CDR1 LGHNA and CDR2 YNFKEQ. The V end lost 1 base, the J end lost 2 bases, and 10 bases lay between the germline ends. The CDR3 DNA is TGTGCCAGCAGCCAAGGACCCCACTACACAGATACGCAGTATTTT. Protein: CASSQGPHYTDTQYF.

This chain uses TRBV27 with TRBJ2-2; D remains ambiguous. Looked up from germline, CDR1 is MNHEY and CDR2 is SMNVEV (reference sequence). Trimming cost V 4 bases and J 1 base, with 7 bases left between them. The length of the CDR3 is 14 residues. The CDR3 region is CASSSYRNTGELFF. Written as DNA, the CDR3 is TGTGCCAGCAGTTCCTACAGGAACACCGGGGAGCTGTTTTTT.

This chain joins TRBV10-3 and TRBJ1-2; 7 nucleotides agree with TRBD1. CDR1 is ENHRY and CDR2 is SYGVKD in the germline V gene. V shed 6 bases and J 1 base; nucleotides not matched to a gene: 5. The CDR3 sequence is 14 residues long. CDR3 sequence reads: CAISGQELNYGYTF. CDR3 in DNA: TGTGCCATCAGCGGACAGGAACTTAACTATGGCTACACCTTC.

The rearrangement joins TRBV9 to TRBJ2-7; 7 bases are a match to TRBD2. Germline V gene sequence: CDR1 SGDLS, CDR2 YYNGEE. The CDR3 spans 17 residues. Trimming removed 0 bases from V and 2 bases from J; junction bases left unmatched: 11. CDR3 sequence: CASSVGLASGQTYEQYF. The CDR3 coding sequence is TGTGCCAGCAGCGTAGGGCTGGCTAGCGGACAAACCTACGAGCAGTACTTC.

The chain uses TRBV28 and TRBJ1-2, with 8 bases that match TRBD1. The germline gives CDR1 MDHEN, CDR2 SYDVKM. The CDR3 extends over 15 amino acids. With V trimmed by 5 bases and J by 6 bases, 11 bases remained unmatched. The CDR3 DNA reads TGTGCCAGCAGTGCCCCACAGACAGGGGAAAATGGCTACACCTTC. Its protein product is CASSAPQTGENGYTF.